Each of the 26 T cell receptor beta chains below was sequenced from the same sample in a study of technical replicates of blood from several donors. Measured with immunoSEQ multiplex PCR; TCRdb has only the in-frame clones, and not every one. The sample gives roughly 64,000 clones, 75% to 90% of which show up once; less than 6% is in the top ten. Sequencing was done on a sample of PBMCs. The source is a human donor in good health. Some clones in this sample may be carry-over from other donors' samples.

The chain has TRBV5-1 and TRBJ2-5, with D tentatively TRBD1 (6 bases). V was clipped by 4 bases and J by 0 bases, with 13 bases between them. CDR3 length: 15 amino acids. Germline CDR1 reads SGHRS; CDR2 reads YFSETQ. The CDR3 here is CASSPIPGDQETQYF. The CDR3 nucleotides read TGCGCCAGCAGCCCGATCCCAGGGGACCAAGAGACCCAGTACTTC.

The DNA of the CDR3 is TGTGCCGGAAACGGGATGGCCTCCTACGAGCAGTACTTC. Protein product: CAGNGMASYEQYF. V usage is TRBV30 and J usage is TRBJ2-7; D perhaps matches TRBD2 (5 bases). This CDR3 is built from 13 residues. V lost 8 bases and J lost 0, with 14 bases in between. In germline, CDR1 is GTSNPN, CDR2 SVGIG (reference sequence).

The count of this clone is one. V gene TRBV30 combines with J gene TRBJ2-3, with D possibly TRBD2 on 5 matching bases. V was pared by 1 base and J by 2 bases, with 13 bases between. The CDR3 consists of 15 residues. Germline V CDR1 and CDR2: GTSNPN, SVGIG (reference sequence). In DNA form, the CDR3 reads TGTGCCTGGAGTGACCTAGCCCTGTCCACAGATACGCAGTATTTT. As protein: CAWSDLALSTDTQYF.

This chain uses TRBV5-1 with TRBJ2-2; 9 bases fit TRBD1. Germline assignment: CDR1 SGHRS and CDR2 YFSETQ. The trim removed 2 bases at V and 9 bases at J, leaving 2 bases unmatched. The CDR3 has 13 amino acids. In nucleotides, the CDR3 is TGCGCCAGCAGCTTACAGGGGGCCAGGGAGCTGTTTTTT. Translation: CASSLQGARELFF.

This rearrangement joins TRBV14 to TRBJ2-3; TRBD2 agrees at 10 bases. CDR1 is SGHDN and CDR2 is FVKESK in the germline V gene. The CDR3 is 17 residues long. The ends lost 2 bases at V and 0 bases at J; junction bases unmatched: 5. The CDR3 region has the DNA TGTGCCAGCAGCCAACTTAATAGCGGGGGGAGCACAGATACGCAGTATTTT. It specifies CASSQLNSGGSTDTQYF.

About this clone: Other DNA sequences within the sample encode an identical CDR3. The chain links TRBV5-1 to TRBJ2-1; 11 nucleotides line up with TRBD1. This CDR3 spans 16 amino acids. V shed 4 bases and J 1 base; nucleotides not matched to a gene: 4. The V gene's germline CDR1 is SGHRS and CDR2 YFSETQ. CDR3 loop: CASSLGQGASYNEQFF. CDR3 coding DNA: TGCGCCAGCAGCCTAGGACAGGGGGCATCCTACAATGAGCAGTTCTTC. Together with reference TRBV5-1 and TRBJ2-1, the CDR3 gives the full variable domain: KAGVTQTPRYLIKTRGQQVTLSCSPISGHRSVSWYQQTPGQGLQFLFEYFSETQRNKGNFPGRFSGRQFSNSRSEMNVSTLELGDSALYLCASSLGQGASYNEQFFGPGTRLTVL.

The chain couples TRBV27 to TRBJ2-5; 7 bases fit TRBD1. Trimming cost V 2 bases and J 5 bases; bases outside gene matches: 8. The germline CDR1 and CDR2 sequences are MNHEY and SMNVEV (reference sequence). CDR3 length: 15 amino acids. CDR3 DNA sequence: TGTGCCAGCAGTTTAAGACAGGGCCTGATTGAGACCCAGTACTTC. Protein sequence: CASSLRQGLIETQYF.

This clone was seen a few times. This chain joins TRBV7-9 and TRBJ1-1, with D hard to call. V lost 5 bases, J lost 0 bases, and 13 bases lay in between. Germline V lookup: CDR1 SEHNR, CDR2 FQNEAQ (reference sequence). CDR3 size: 15 residues. The CDR3, as DNA: TGTGCCAGCAGCGCGTCCGGTCTGATGAACACTGAAGCTTTCTTT. Translated, it gives CASSASGLMNTEAFF.

This clone came up once. This chain connects TRBV10-1 to TRBJ1-1; no firm D call. This CDR3 spans 13 amino acids. Germline V gene sequence: CDR1 WNHNN, CDR2 SYGVQD (reference sequence). Deletions cut 0 bases from V and 5 bases from J, with 7 bases between. The CDR3, as DNA: TGCGCCAGCAGTGAGTCCCCAGATACTGAAGCTTTCTTT. This sequence encodes CASSESPDTEAFF.

This chain connects TRBV11-2 to TRBJ1-5; weak D call: TRBD1 (6 bases). The CDR3 length is 15 residues. Germline V gives CDR1 SGHAT, CDR2 FQNNGV. Trimming cost V 4 bases and J 9 bases, with 19 bases left between them. As DNA, the CDR3 is TGTGCCAGCAGCTCCGGGGCGGGGGCCCCGGGGCCCCAGCATTTT. Protein: CASSSGAGAPGPQHF.

The chain is built from TRBV27 and TRBJ1-2; TRBD1 agrees at 12 bases. The CDR3 covers 15 residues. With 7 bases clipped from V and 7 bases from J, the junction kept 10 bases outside the gene matches. The germline gives CDR1 MNHEY, CDR2 SMNVEV (reference sequence). CDR3 in DNA: TGTGCCAGCACCCTACCCGGGACAGGGGGCGGTGGCTACACCTTC. The encoded protein is CASTLPGTGGGGYTF.

The rearrangement uses TRBV4-1 and TRBJ2-5, with a tentative D call TRBD1 (6 bases). The CDR3 consists of 17 residues. Trimming stripped 1 base from V and 1 base from J, with 16 bases between. CDR1 is MGHRA and CDR2 is YSYEKL in the germline V gene. The CDR3 here is CASSQASRGPFQETQYF. CDR3 bases: TGCGCCAGCAGCCAAGCCTCCAGGGGTCCCTTCCAAGAGACCCAGTACTTC.

The rearrangement joins TRBV14 to TRBJ2-7, with 8 bases fitting TRBD2. This CDR3 spans 14 amino acids. Unmatched junction bases numbered 11, after V lost 6 bases and J lost 7 bases. Germline CDR1 SGHDN, CDR2 FVKESK. CDR3 nucleotides: TGTGCCAGCAGTAATCGAGCGGGAGTGGGAGAGCAGTACTTC. Translated: CASSNRAGVGEQYF. The full variable domain, with the rest looked up from reference TRBV14 and TRBJ2-7, is EAGVTQFPSHSVIEKGQTVTLRCDPISGHDNLYWYRRVMGKEIKFLLHFVKESKQDESGMPNNRFLAERTGGTYSTLKVQPAELEDSGVYFCASSNRAGVGEQYFGPGTRLTVT.

V gene TRBV27 combines with J gene TRBJ2-5, with D hard to call. Trimming left V 7 bases short and J 5 bases short, with 11 bases between. CDR1 is MNHEY, CDR2 SMNVEV, per germline (reference sequence). CDR3 size: 12 residues. In DNA form, the CDR3 reads TGTGCCAGCACCCCGGGTTTCGAGACCCAGTACTTC. This encodes CASTPGFETQYF.

This chain connects TRBV19 to TRBJ2-7, with D maybe TRBD2 (5 bases). Trimming pared 3 bases from V and 0 bases from J, leaving 12 bases between. Germline lookup yields CDR1 LNHDA and CDR2 SQIVND (reference sequence). CDR3 size: 15 residues. CDR3 in DNA: TGTGCCAGTAGTATTCGAGGGAAGAGCTCCTACGAGCAGTACTTC. It specifies CASSIRGKSSYEQYF.

The sample holds a few counts of this clone. V is TRBV2 and J is TRBJ2-3; 7 nucleotides match TRBD2. From germline, CDR1 is SNHLY and CDR2 FYNNEI. The CDR3 totals 15 residues. Unmatched junction bases numbered 5, after V lost 4 bases and J lost 1 base. This CDR3 is CASSASGVGTDTQYF. The DNA for the CDR3 is TGTGCCAGCAGTGCGAGCGGGGTTGGCACAGATACGCAGTATTTT.

J is TRBJ2-2 and V is TRBV7-2; 11 bases match TRBD1. The CDR3 length is 13 residues. Germline V lookup: CDR1 SGHTA, CDR2 FQGNSA. The junction had 5 bases not matched to a gene; V was cut back by 11 bases and J by 6 bases. As DNA, the CDR3 is TGTGCCTCCGGGACAGGGGGGTCCGGGGAGCTGTTTTTT. Protein: CASGTGGSGELFF.

This chain connects TRBV5-1 to TRBJ2-7, with 7 bases lining up with TRBD2. With 4 bases clipped from V and 3 bases from J, the junction kept 7 bases outside the gene matches. Per germline, CDR1 SGHRS and CDR2 YFSETQ. CDR3 length equals 14 residues. Written as DNA, the CDR3 is TGCGCCAGCAGCCCACCGGCTAGCGGCTACGAGCAGTACTTC. Translating gives CASSPPASGYEQYF.

The chain is built from TRBV5-1 and TRBJ2-3; perhaps TRBD2 as D (6 bases). The germline V and J ends were trimmed by 4 bases and 1 base, with 10 bases remaining between them. Germline CDR1 is SGHRS and CDR2 is YFSETQ. The CDR3 loop spans 14 amino acids. The CDR3 bases are TGCGCCAGCAGCACGGGACTTCGCACAGATACGCAGTATTTT. As protein: CASSTGLRTDTQYF.

This CDR3 reads CASSLLSDLGTDTQYF. The CDR3 coding sequence is TGTGCCAGCAGCTTGCTATCAGACTTGGGCACAGATACGCAGTATTTT. This sequence joins TRBV5-6 and TRBJ2-3; D remains ambiguous. Germline loops: CDR1 SGHDT, CDR2 YYEEEE. This CDR3 spans 16 amino acids. Between the trimmed V and J ends, which lost 1 base and 1 base, there was a span of 13 bases.

This rearrangement joins TRBV4-2 to TRBJ1-3; TRBD1 matches at 8 bases. Germline CDR1 and CDR2: LGHNA and YNFKEQ. The CDR3 has 18 amino acids. V was clipped by 0 bases and J by 0 bases; unmatched bases: 7. The CDR3 is CASSQDLGTGISGNTIYF. For the CDR3, the DNA is TGTGCCAGCAGCCAAGATCTTGGGACAGGCATCTCTGGAAACACCATATATTTT.

This chain joins TRBV5-6 and TRBJ1-3, with TRBD1 identical over 10 bases. Germline V gene sequence: CDR1 SGHDT, CDR2 YYEEEE. The CDR3 extends over 16 amino acids. With 4 bases clipped from V and 6 bases from J, the junction kept 10 bases outside the gene matches. The CDR3 here is CASSTSGTGDLNTIYF. CDR3 bases: TGTGCCAGCAGCACTTCCGGGACAGGGGATCTAAACACCATATATTTT. Using reference TRBV5-6 and TRBJ1-3 for the parts outside the CDR3, the full variable domain is DAGVTQSPTHLIKTRGQQVTLRCSPKSGHDTVSWYQQALGQGPQFIFQYYEEEERQRGNFPDRFSGHQFPNYSSELNVNALLLGDSALYLCASSTSGTGDLNTIYFGEGSWLTVV.

This chain connects TRBV4-1 to TRBJ1-1, with D maybe TRBD1 (6 bases). V was trimmed by 1 base and J by 0 bases, leaving 6 bases between them. The CDR3 consists of 14 residues. Per germline, CDR1 MGHRA and CDR2 YSYEKL. CDR3 DNA: TGCGCCAGCAGCCAAGGACAGGTGAACACTGAAGCTTTCTTT. Translating it yields CASSQGQVNTEAFF.

The chain uses TRBV19 and TRBJ1-6; D gene unclear. This CDR3 region has 14 residues. The V end was cut by 7 bases, the J end by 7 bases, with 14 bases between. Germline V gene lookup returns CDR1 LNHDA and CDR2 SQIVND (reference sequence). DNA of the CDR3: TGTGCCAGTACCGTGGGCAGTTTAAATTCACCCCTCCACTTT. It specifies CASTVGSLNSPLHF. Using reference TRBV19 and TRBJ1-6 for the parts outside the CDR3, the full variable domain is DGGITQSPKYLFRKEGQNVTLSCEQNLNHDAMYWYRQDPGQGLRLIYYSQIVNDFQKGDIAEGYSVSREKKESFPLTVTSAQKNPTAFYLCASTVGSLNSPLHFGNGTRLTVT.

The V gene is TRBV28, the J gene TRBJ1-1, with a possible D match to TRBD1 (6 bases). Trimming left V 6 bases short and J 3 bases short, with 17 bases between. This CDR3 is built from 15 residues. Germline lookup yields CDR1 MDHEN and CDR2 SYDVKM. CDR3 DNA sequence: TGTGCCAGCAGCCTGGGGGGGCCTGGGGACACTGAAGCTTTCTTT. Residues: CASSLGGPGDTEAFF.

The chain recombines TRBV7-9 with TRBJ1-6, with D maybe TRBD1 (6 bases). The CDR3 has 15 amino acids. Germline CDR1 reads SEHNR; CDR2 reads FQNEAQ (reference sequence). Deletions cut 1 base from V and 10 bases from J, with 14 bases between. The CDR3 here is CASSLDTQGSSPLHF. The CDR3 bases are TGTGCCAGCAGCTTAGACACTCAGGGGAGCTCACCCCTCCACTTT.